The sequence of this TCR beta chain was determined in a study of cytomegalovirus exposure and HLA in healthy donors. As for this clone: No antigen is known for it.

The CDR3 consists of 11 residues. Per germline, CDR1 SEHNR and CDR2 FQNEAQ (reference sequence). Trimming took 3 bases from V and 4 from J, leaving 3 bases between them. General study findings and limits: Being productive about 90% or about 30% of the time was typical of most TCR beta V segments in an earlier analysis. TCR beta V- and J-gene trimming, according to a later analysis, was linked to a missense DCLRE1C variant. The authors confirmed in vitro that three CMV-associated chains were specific for CMV antigens. Donor immune exposure was known only as CMV serostatus.

13 Jbeta primers and 60 Vbeta primers were used for the PCR. Some clones are missing from TCRdb's copy, which holds only in-frame ones; the method was immunoSEQ multiplex PCR. This sample has approximately 110,000 clones, with 76% found just once. The V and J genes are TRBV7-9 and TRBJ2-5; D remains unclear. This receptor was identified in a man between 45 and 60 years old in good health and CMV-seronegative. The sample consisted of PBMCs. The CDR3 region is CASSFRETQYF. The CDR3 DNA follows: TGTGCCAGCAGCTTTAGAGAGACCCAGTACTTC.